The rows below give T cell receptor beta chains drawn from one sample of a study of molecular identifiers for immune sequencing clone quantification. MiXCR, run by TCRdb on the PCR reads, gives a single entry per CDR3 protein. Of about 630,000 distinct CDR3 sequences listed, around 25% were seen once; the top ten hold 0.78%. Input material: naive CD8+ T cells from blood, with Jurkat cell RNA spiked in. The receptors shown here come from a human donor in good health. Some libraries in this study had Jurkat cell RNA spiked in. Both conserved end residues are part of each CDR3. A D gene is named only where the DNA matches it firmly. Where a row states a size, it is once, few, many or the class of an expanded clone; other rows omit it.

J | V | D | size | CDR3 | DNA
TRBJ2-3 | TRBV30 | . | few | CAWGGGHRSTDTQYF | TGTGCCTGGGGTGGGGGACACCGTAGCACAGATACGCAGTATTTT
TRBJ1-1 | TRBV19 | . | many | CASSMVSSAEAFF | TGTGCCAGTAGTATGGTCTCTAGCGCTGAAGCTTTCTTT
TRBJ2-7 | TRBV4-3 | . | few | CASSQWTGNYEQYF | TGCGCCAGCAGCCAATGGACGGGGAACTACGAGCAGTACTTC
TRBJ1-3 | TRBV5-4 | . | . | CASSLGVPLSGNTIYF | TGTGCCAGCAGCTTGGGGGTACCTCTCTCTGGAAACACCATATATTTT
TRBJ2-1 | TRBV7-2 | TRBD2 | many | CASRRSGSSSNEQFF | TGTGCCAGCAGAAGAAGCGGGAGCAGTTCCAATGAGCAGTTCTTC
TRBJ1-5 | TRBV7-9 | TRBD1 | many | CASSSGQGNQPQHF | TGTGCCAGCAGTTCCGGACAGGGCAATCAGCCCCAGCATTTT
TRBJ2-3 | TRBV11-2 | . | many | CASSPWQLTDTQYF | TGTGCCAGCAGCCCCTGGCAGCTCACAGATACGCAGTATTTT
TRBJ2-5 | TRBV9 | TRBD2 | many | CASSVALSGGASETQYF | TGTGCCAGCAGCGTAGCTTTGAGCGGGGGGGCCTCAGAGACCCAGTACTTC
TRBJ2-2 | TRBV7-2 | . | many | CASSLDGSGYTGELFF | TGTGCCAGCAGCTTAGATGGTAGCGGCTACACCGGGGAGCTGTTTTTT
TRBJ2-2 | TRBV6-5 | . | . | CASRYLNTGELFF | TGTGCCAGCCGTTACTTGAACACCGGGGAGCTGTTTTTT
TRBJ2-7 | TRBV20-1 | . | many | CSARDLNRYSYEQYF | TGCAGTGCTAGAGATTTAAACAGATACTCCTACGAGCAGTACTTC
TRBJ1-5 | TRBV7-9 | . | many | CASSLAGDNNQPQHF | TGTGCCAGCAGCTTAGCGGGGGACAATAATCAGCCCCAGCATTTT
TRBJ2-1 | TRBV3-1 | TRBD1 | . | CASSQSGGPEQFF | TGTGCCAGCAGCCAGTCAGGGGGCCCTGAGCAGTTCTTC
TRBJ2-3 | TRBV20-1 | TRBD2 | . | CSARDMSGGADSQYF | TGCAGTGCTAGAGATATGAGCGGGGGGGCCGATTCGCAGTATTTT
TRBJ1-4 | TRBV6-2/TRBV6-3 | . | many | CASSYSQEKLFF | TGTGCCAGCAGTTACTCCCAGGAAAAACTGTTTTTT
TRBJ1-5 | TRBV4-2 | . | many | CASSQGTDQPQHF | TGTGCCAGCAGCCAAGGTACAGATCAGCCCCAGCATTTT
TRBJ2-3 | TRBV6-2/TRBV6-3 | . | . | CASSPEILLSTDTQYF | TGTGCCAGCAGTCCCGAGATCCTTTTAAGCACAGATACGCAGTATTTT
TRBJ2-7 | TRBV6-2/TRBV6-3 | . | few | CASSGVLFYEQYF | TGTGCCAGCAGTGGGGTCTTGTTCTACGAGCAGTACTTC
TRBJ2-1 | TRBV30 | . | . | CAWSALEAGEQFF | TGTGCCTGGAGCGCGTTGGAGGCGGGTGAGCAGTTCTTC
TRBJ2-3 | TRBV5-1 | . | few | CASSPWDCWTDTQYF | TGCGCCAGCAGCCCGTGGGACTGTTGGACAGATACGCAGTATTTT
TRBJ2-5 | TRBV6-5 | . | many | CASSYSSPPGPQETQYF | TGTGCCAGCAGTTACTCGTCACCACCAGGGCCTCAAGAGACCCAGTACTTC
TRBJ2-2 | TRBV3-1 | TRBD2 | . | CASSPGLAAPNTGELFF | TGTGCCAGCAGCCCGGGACTAGCGGCCCCGAACACCGGGGAGCTGTTTTTT
TRBJ2-1 | TRBV7-7 | . | few | CASSAQRRAYNEQFF | TGTGCCAGCAGCGCACAAAGACGGGCCTACAATGAGCAGTTCTTC
TRBJ2-1 | TRBV12-3/TRBV12-4 | . | few | CASSLDYEKFF | TGTGCCAGCAGTCTTGACTATGAGAAGTTCTTC
TRBJ2-3 | TRBV6-2/TRBV6-3 | TRBD2 | many | CASSYSTGLASDTQYF | TGTGCCAGCAGTTACTCGACTGGACTAGCGTCAGATACGCAGTATTTT
TRBJ2-1 | TRBV20-1 | . | . | CSARRARSYNEQFF | TGCAGTGCCCGGCGAGCGCGCTCCTACAATGAGCAGTTCTTC
TRBJ2-7 | TRBV6-2/TRBV6-3 | . | many | CASSKGLYEQYF | TGTGCCAGCAGTAAGGGCCTCTACGAGCAGTACTTC
TRBJ2-3 | TRBV12-3/TRBV12-4 | TRBD2 | many | CASSFETSGRSATDTQYF | TGTGCCAGCAGTTTTGAGACTAGCGGGAGGTCTGCCACAGATACGCAGTATTTT
TRBJ2-3 | TRBV15 | . | few | CATSRERLTTDTQYF | TGTGCCACCAGCAGAGAACGGTTGACAACAGATACGCAGTATTTT
TRBJ2-5 | TRBV12-3/TRBV12-4 | . | few | CASRPGPGETQYF | TGTGCCAGCAGACCCGGACCAGGGGAGACCCAGTACTTC
TRBJ1-1 | TRBV27 | . | . | CARSPLGRGPNTEAFF | TGTGCCCGCAGTCCCCTTGGCCGGGGCCCGAACACTGAAGCTTTCTTT
TRBJ1-4 | TRBV13 | TRBD1 | many | CASSLGQAGRKLFF | TGTGCCAGCAGCCTGGGACAGGCGGGAAGAAAACTGTTTTTT
TRBJ1-2 | TRBV15 | . | . | CATSRDRSGGNGYTF | TGTGCCACCAGCAGAGATCGATCCGGGGGCAATGGCTACACCTTC
TRBJ2-7 | TRBV5-1 | . | many | CASSRSDGVPWEQYF | TGCGCCAGCAGCAGAAGCGACGGGGTTCCCTGGGAGCAGTACTTC
TRBJ1-5 | TRBV19 | . | many | CASSIVGLGNQPQHF | TGTGCCAGTAGTATAGTTGGACTTGGCAATCAGCCCCAGCATTTT
TRBJ2-7 | TRBV12-3/TRBV12-4 | TRBD1 | . | CASTWDRDPHEQYF | TGTGCCAGCACCTGGGACAGGGACCCCCACGAGCAGTACTTC
TRBJ2-7 | TRBV9 | . | many | CASSPGPRRDYEQYF | TGTGCCAGCAGCCCGGGACCGCGGAGGGACTACGAGCAGTACTTC
TRBJ1-5 | TRBV6-2/TRBV6-3 | . | . | CASNSEGNNQPQHF | TGTGCCAGCAATAGCGAGGGAAACAATCAGCCCCAGCATTTT
TRBJ2-2 | TRBV27 | . | . | CASSLIRVANTGELFF | TGTGCCAGCAGTTTAATTAGGGTCGCGAACACCGGGGAGCTGTTTTTT
TRBJ2-7 | TRBV29-1 | . | many | CSVESVARGGQTGYEQYF | TGCAGCGTTGAAAGCGTGGCCAGGGGGGGGCAGACGGGCTACGAGCAGTACTTC
TRBJ1-4 | TRBV6-1 | . | few | CASSEGSIPSTNEKLFF | TGTGCCAGCAGTGAAGGCTCGATCCCTTCAACTAATGAAAAACTGTTTTTT
TRBJ2-7 | TRBV20-1 | TRBD1 | . | CSARDRIRQGAHEQYF | TGCAGTGCTAGAGATAGAATACGACAGGGGGCCCACGAGCAGTACTTC
TRBJ2-7 | TRBV6-2/TRBV6-3 | TRBD2 | many | CASSYSTGGEQYF | TGTGCCAGCAGTTACTCGACGGGGGGTGAGCAGTACTTC
TRBJ2-7 | TRBV5-4 | TRBD2 | many | CASSLVASGGRYEQYF | TGTGCCAGCAGCTTGGTCGCGAGCGGCGGGAGATACGAGCAGTACTTC
TRBJ2-3 | TRBV20-1 | TRBD2 | . | CGARDPQLAATSTDTQYF | TGCGGTGCTAGAGATCCGCAACTAGCGGCGACATCCACAGATACGCAGTATTTT
TRBJ2-5 | TRBV20-1 | . | . | CSAIFLVNSLSQETQYF | TGCAGTGCTATATTCCTCGTAAACTCCTTGTCTCAAGAGACCCAGTACTTC
TRBJ1-5 | TRBV27 | . | . | CASSPNRLQPQHF | TGTGCCAGCAGTCCCAATAGACTTCAGCCCCAGCATTTT
TRBJ2-7 | TRBV4-3 | . | . | CASSQVWDFTYEQYF | TGCGCCAGCAGCCAAGTTTGGGACTTTACCTACGAGCAGTACTTC
TRBJ2-6 | TRBV20-1 | . | many | CSARVTAAKTTIIAGANVLTF | TGCAGTGCTAGGGTGACAGCCGCGAAAACAACTATCATAGCTGGGGCCAACGTCCTGACTTTC
TRBJ2-7 | TRBV27 | . | many | CASSLLPLGGYEQYF | TGTGCCAGCAGCTTGCTCCCTCTCGGGGGTTACGAGCAGTACTTC
TRBJ2-2 | TRBV6-5 | . | . | CASSQPGWDTADTGELFF | TGTGCCAGCAGTCAACCCGGGTGGGATACGGCGGACACCGGGGAGCTGTTTTTT
TRBJ2-7 | TRBV7-9 | TRBD1 | . | CASSPNVQTGVTYEQYF | TGTGCCAGCAGCCCGAACGTACAGACAGGGGTAACCTACGAGCAGTACTTC
TRBJ2-5 | TRBV7-9 | TRBD1 | few | CASSLGDRGQETQYF | TGTGCCAGCAGCTTAGGGGACAGGGGGCAAGAGACCCAGTACTTC